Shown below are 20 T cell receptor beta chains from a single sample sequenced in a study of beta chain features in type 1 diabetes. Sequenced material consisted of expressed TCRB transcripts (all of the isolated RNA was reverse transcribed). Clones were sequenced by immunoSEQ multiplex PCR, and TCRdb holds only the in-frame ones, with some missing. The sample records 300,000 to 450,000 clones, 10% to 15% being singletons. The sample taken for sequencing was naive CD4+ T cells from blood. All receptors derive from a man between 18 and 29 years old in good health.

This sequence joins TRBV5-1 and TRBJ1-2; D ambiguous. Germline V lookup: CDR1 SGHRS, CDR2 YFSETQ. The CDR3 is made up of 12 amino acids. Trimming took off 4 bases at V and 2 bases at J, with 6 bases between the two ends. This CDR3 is CASSPFNYGYTF. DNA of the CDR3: TGCGCCAGCAGCCCCTTCAACTATGGCTACACCTTC.

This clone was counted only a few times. The CDR3 nucleotides read TGTGCCATCAGTGAGTCGCGTGAAAAACTGTTTTTT. It codes for CAISESREKLFF. V is TRBV10-3 and J is TRBJ1-4; unclear D gene. The germline gives CDR1 ENHRY, CDR2 SYGVKD. The CDR3 spans 12 residues. Trimming pared 0 bases from V and 7 bases from J, leaving 3 bases between.

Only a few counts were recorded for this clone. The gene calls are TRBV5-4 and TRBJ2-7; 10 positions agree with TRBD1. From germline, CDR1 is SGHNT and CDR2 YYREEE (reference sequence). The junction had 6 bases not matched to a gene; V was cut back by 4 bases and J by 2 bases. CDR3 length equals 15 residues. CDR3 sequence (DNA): TGTGCCAGCAGCAATCGGGACAGGGGTACCTACGAGCAGTACTTC. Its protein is CASSNRDRGTYEQYF.

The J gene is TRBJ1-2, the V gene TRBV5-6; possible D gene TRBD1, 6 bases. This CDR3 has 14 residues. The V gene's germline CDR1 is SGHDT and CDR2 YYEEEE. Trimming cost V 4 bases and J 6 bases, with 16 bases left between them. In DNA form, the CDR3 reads TGTGCCAGCAGCCCGCCCGGCAGGGGAAATGGCTACACCTTC. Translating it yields CASSPPGRGNGYTF.

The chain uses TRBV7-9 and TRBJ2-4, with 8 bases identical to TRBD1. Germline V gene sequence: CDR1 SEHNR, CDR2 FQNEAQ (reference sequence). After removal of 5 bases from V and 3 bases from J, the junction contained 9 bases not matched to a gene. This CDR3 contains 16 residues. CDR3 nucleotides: TGTGCCAGCAGCCCTGGACAGGGAGTAAGCAAAAACATTCAGTACTTC. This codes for CASSPGQGVSKNIQYF.

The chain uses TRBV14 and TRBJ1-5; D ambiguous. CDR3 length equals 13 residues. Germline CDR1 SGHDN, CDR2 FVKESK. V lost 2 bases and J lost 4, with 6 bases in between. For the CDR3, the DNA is TGTGCCAGCAGCCAATCGGGTAATCAGCCCCAGCATTTT. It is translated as CASSQSGNQPQHF.

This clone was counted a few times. CDR3 sequence (DNA): TGTGCCAGCGCCGCTGACAGGGTGGATACGCAGTATTTT. Residues: CASAADRVDTQYF. V and J are TRBV7-3 and TRBJ2-3, with 7 bases matching TRBD1. Germline CDR1 and CDR2: SGHTA and FQGTGA. V trimming: 8 bases; J trimming: 6 bases; junction bases outside the gene matches: 8. This CDR3 comprises 13 residues.

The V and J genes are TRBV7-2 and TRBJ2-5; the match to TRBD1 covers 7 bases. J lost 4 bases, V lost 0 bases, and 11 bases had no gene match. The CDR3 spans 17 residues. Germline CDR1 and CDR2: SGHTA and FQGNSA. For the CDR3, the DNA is TGTGCCAGCAGCTTAGCCCCGGGACAGATGAGAGGAGAGACCCAGTACTTC. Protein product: CASSLAPGQMRGETQYF.

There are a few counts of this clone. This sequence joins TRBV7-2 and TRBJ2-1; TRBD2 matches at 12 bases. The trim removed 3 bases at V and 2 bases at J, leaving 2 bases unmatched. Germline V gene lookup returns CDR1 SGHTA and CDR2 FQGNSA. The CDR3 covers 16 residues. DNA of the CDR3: TGTGCCAGCAGCTTCCGACTAGCGGGAGCCTACAATGAGCAGTTCTTC. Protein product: CASSFRLAGAYNEQFF.

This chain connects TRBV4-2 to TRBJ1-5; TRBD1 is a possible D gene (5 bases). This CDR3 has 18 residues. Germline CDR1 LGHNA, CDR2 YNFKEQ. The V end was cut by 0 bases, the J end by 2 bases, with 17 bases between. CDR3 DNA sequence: TGTGCCAGCAGCCAAGATCCCATGGGGGGTGGCGGCAATCAGCCCCAGCATTTT. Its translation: CASSQDPMGGGGNQPQHF.

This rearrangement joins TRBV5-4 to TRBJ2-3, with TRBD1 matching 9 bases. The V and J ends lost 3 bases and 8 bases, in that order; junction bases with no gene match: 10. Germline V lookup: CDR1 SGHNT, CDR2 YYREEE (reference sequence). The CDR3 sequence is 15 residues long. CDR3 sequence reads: CASSWGQGELGTQYF. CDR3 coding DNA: TGTGCCAGCAGCTGGGGACAGGGAGAGTTGGGTACGCAGTATTTT.

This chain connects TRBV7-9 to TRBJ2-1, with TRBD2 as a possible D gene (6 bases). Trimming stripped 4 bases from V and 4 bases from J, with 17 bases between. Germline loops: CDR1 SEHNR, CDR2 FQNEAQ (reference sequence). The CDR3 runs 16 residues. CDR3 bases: TGTGCCAGCAGCTCGCCCTATAGCGGAAAATACAATGAGCAGTTCTTC. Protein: CASSSPYSGKYNEQFF. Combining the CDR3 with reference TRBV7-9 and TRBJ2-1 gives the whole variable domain DTGVSQNPRHKITKRGQNVTFRCDPISEHNRLYWYRQTLGQGPEFLTYFQNEAQLEKSRLLSDRFSAERPKGSFSTLEIQRTEQGDSAMYLCASSSPYSGKYNEQFFGPGTRLTVL.

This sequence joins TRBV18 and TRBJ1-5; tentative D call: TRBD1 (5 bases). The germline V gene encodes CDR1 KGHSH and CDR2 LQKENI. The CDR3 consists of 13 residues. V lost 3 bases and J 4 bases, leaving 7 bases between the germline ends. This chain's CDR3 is CASSPGGNQPQHF. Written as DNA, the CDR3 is TGTGCCAGCTCACCCGGGGGGAATCAGCCCCAGCATTTT. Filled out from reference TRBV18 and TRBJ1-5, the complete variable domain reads NAGVMQNPRHLVRRRGQEARLRCSPMKGHSHVYWYRQLPEEGLKFMVYLQKENIIDESGMPKERFSAEFPKEGPSILRIQQVVRGDSAAYFCASSPGGNQPQHFGDGTRLSIL.

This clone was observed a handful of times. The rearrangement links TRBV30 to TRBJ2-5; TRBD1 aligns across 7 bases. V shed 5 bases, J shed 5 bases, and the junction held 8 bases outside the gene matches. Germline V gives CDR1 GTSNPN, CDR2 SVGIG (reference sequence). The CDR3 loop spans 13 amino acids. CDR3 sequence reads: CAWRRMDRETQYF. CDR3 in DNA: TGTGCCTGGCGGCGGATGGACAGGGAGACCCAGTACTTC.

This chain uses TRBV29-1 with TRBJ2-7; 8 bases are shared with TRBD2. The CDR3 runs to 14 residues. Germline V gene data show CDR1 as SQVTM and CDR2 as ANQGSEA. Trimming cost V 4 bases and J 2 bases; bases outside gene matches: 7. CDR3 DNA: TGCAGCGTTGGGGCCGGGCGGGGGGCCTACGAGCAGTACTTC. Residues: CSVGAGRGAYEQYF.

DNA for the CDR3: TGTGCCAGCAGCCTCGTGGGACAGGGACAGGGGGAGACCCAGTACTTC. This gives the protein CASSLVGQGQGETQYF. The chain couples TRBV5-6 to TRBJ2-5; 10 bases line up with TRBD1. The CDR3 has 16 residues. V shed 4 bases, J shed 5 bases, and the junction held 11 bases outside the gene matches. Germline CDR1 reads SGHDT; CDR2 reads YYEEEE. Full variable domain (outside the CDR3, taken from reference TRBV5-6 and TRBJ2-5): DAGVTQSPTHLIKTRGQQVTLRCSPKSGHDTVSWYQQALGQGPQFIFQYYEEEERQRGNFPDRFSGHQFPNYSSELNVNALLLGDSALYLCASSLVGQGQGETQYFGPGTRLLVL.

CDR3 nucleotide sequence: TGTGCCAGCAGAACGACAGGGGTAGTACGTAAGGTTGAGCAGTACTTC. It specifies CASRTTGVVRKVEQYF. The gene calls are TRBV28 and TRBJ2-7; 8 bases agree with TRBD1. Per germline, CDR1 MDHEN and CDR2 SYDVKM. The CDR3 covers 16 residues. Trimming cost V 6 bases and J 7 bases; bases outside gene matches: 17.

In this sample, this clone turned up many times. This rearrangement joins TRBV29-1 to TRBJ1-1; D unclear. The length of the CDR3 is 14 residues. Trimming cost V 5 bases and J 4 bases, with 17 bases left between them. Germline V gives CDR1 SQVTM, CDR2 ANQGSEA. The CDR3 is CSVLLLSGGTEAFF. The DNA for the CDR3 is TGCAGCGTTCTATTACTTAGTGGAGGCACTGAAGCTTTCTTT.

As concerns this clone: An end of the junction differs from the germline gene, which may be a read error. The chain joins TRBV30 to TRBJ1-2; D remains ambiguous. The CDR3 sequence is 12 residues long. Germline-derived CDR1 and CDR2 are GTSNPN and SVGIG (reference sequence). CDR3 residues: CAWNLGPGKDAF. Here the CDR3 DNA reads TGTGCCTGGAACCTGGGCCCCGGGAAAGACGCCTTC.

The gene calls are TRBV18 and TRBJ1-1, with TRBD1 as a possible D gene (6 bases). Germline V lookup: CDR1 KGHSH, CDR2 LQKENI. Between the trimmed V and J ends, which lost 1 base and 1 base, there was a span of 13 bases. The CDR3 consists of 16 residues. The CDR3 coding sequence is TGTGCCAGCTCACCACGGGGGCAGACTCCGAACACTGAAGCTTTCTTT. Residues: CASSPRGQTPNTEAFF.